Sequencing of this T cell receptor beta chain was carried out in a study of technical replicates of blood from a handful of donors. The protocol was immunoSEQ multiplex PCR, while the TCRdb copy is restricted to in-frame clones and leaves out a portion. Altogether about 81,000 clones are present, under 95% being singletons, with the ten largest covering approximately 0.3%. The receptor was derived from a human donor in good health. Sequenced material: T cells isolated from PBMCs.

DNA of the CDR3: TGTGCCAGCAGCGAGGGACTAGGGGGGGGAGAGACCCAGTACTTC. This encodes CASSEGLGGGETQYF. The rearrangement joins TRBV5-8 to TRBJ2-5, with 8 bases aligning to TRBD2. The CDR3 is 15 residues long. J gave up 4 bases and V 4 bases, and 9 bases lay outside the gene matches. Looked up from germline, CDR1 is SGHTS and CDR2 is YDEGEE.